Listed below are T cell receptor beta chains from one sample, sequenced in a study of CD8+CD57+ T cells in acquired aplastic anemia. TCRdb ran MiXCR on the reads and lists one entry per CDR3 protein. The sample consists of around 190,000 distinct CDR3 sequences, about 44% of them appearing once. The sample taken for sequencing was sorted CD4+, CD8+, or CD8+CD57+ T cells (not recorded which) from PBMCs. These receptors all stem from a human donor with aplastic anemia. The CDR3 runs from the conserved cysteine through the conserved F or W. Each record gives: J gene, V gene, clone size, D gene, CDR3 DNA, CDR3 protein. D genes are given only for firm matches. Clone size is shown for a subset of rows, as once, few, many or a class of expanded clone.

J: TRBJ2-7
V: TRBV12-3/TRBV12-4
size: many
D: -
DNA: TGTGCCAGCAGTTCTAATAGGGGCGAGCAGTACTTC
CDR3: CASSSNRGEQYF

J: TRBJ2-7
V: TRBV10-1
size: -
D: -
DNA: TGCGCCAGCAAGGGACCCTACGAGCAGTACTTC
CDR3: CASKGPYEQYF

J: TRBJ1-6
V: TRBV6-1
size: many
D: -
DNA: TGTGCCAGCTTGGCGGCCGACTATAATTCACCCCTCCACTTT
CDR3: CASLAADYNSPLHF

J: TRBJ2-6
V: TRBV5-4
size: -
D: -
DNA: TGCGCCAGCAGCTTGCGATGGCTGTGCTCTGGGGCCAACGTCCTGACTTTC
CDR3: CASSLRWLCSGANVLTF

J: TRBJ2-6
V: TRBV19
size: -
D: -
DNA: TGTGCCAGTACCCAAAGGTCTGGGGCCAACGTCCTGACTTTC
CDR3: CASTQRSGANVLTF

J: TRBJ2-3
V: TRBV15
size: -
D: -
DNA: TGTGCCACCAGCAGAGATATGGGGGCGGATACGCAGTATTTT
CDR3: CATSRDMGADTQYF

J: TRBJ1-4
V: TRBV15
size: few
D: -
DNA: TGTGCCACCAGCAGGGAGGGGGGTGGTGAAAAACTGTTTTTT
CDR3: CATSREGGGEKLFF

J: TRBJ2-7
V: TRBV9
size: few
D: -
DNA: TGTGCCAGCAGCGTAGTCGAGGGATCCTACGAGCAGTACTTC
CDR3: CASSVVEGSYEQYF

J: TRBJ1-2
V: TRBV5-4
size: many
D: -
DNA: TGTGCCAGCAGCTTGTATGGGGCTAACTCTGGCTACACCTTC
CDR3: CASSLYGANSGYTF

J: TRBJ2-7
V: TRBV2
size: -
D: -
DNA: TGTGCCAGCAGTTCGGACAGCCTTGCCTACGAGCAGTACTTC
CDR3: CASSSDSLAYEQYF

J: TRBJ2-3
V: TRBV5-1
size: -
D: -
DNA: TGCGCCAGCAGCTACGCGCCCGAACGGACAGATACGCAGTATTTT
CDR3: CASSYAPERTDTQYF

J: TRBJ1-1
V: TRBV5-4
size: -
D: -
DNA: TGTGCCAGCGTGGGGGCGCGGGACACTGAAGCTTTCTTT
CDR3: CASVGARDTEAFF

J: TRBJ1-1
V: TRBV5-1
size: many
D: -
DNA: TGCGCCAGCAGCCTCCAATTACAGGGGAACACTGAAGCTTTCTTT
CDR3: CASSLQLQGNTEAFF

J: TRBJ1-5
V: TRBV2
size: many
D: -
DNA: TGTGCCAGCAGCCTGACAGTGGGGTACCAGCCCCAGCATTTT
CDR3: CASSLTVGYQPQHF

J: TRBJ2-7
V: TRBV18
size: -
D: TRBD1
DNA: TGTGCCAGCTCACCCTGGGACAGGGTGCACGAGCAGTACTTC
CDR3: CASSPWDRVHEQYF

J: TRBJ2-1
V: TRBV19
size: -
D: TRBD1
DNA: TGTGCAAGTACCCAGCCCGGACAGGGATACAATGACCAGTTCTTC
CDR3: CASTQPGQGYNDQFF

J: TRBJ2-1
V: TRBV19
size: few
D: -
DNA: TGTGCCAGTAGTAACTTCGATGAGCAGTTCTTC
CDR3: CASSNFDEQFF

J: TRBJ2-7
V: TRBV28
size: few
D: TRBD1
DNA: TGTGCCAGCAGGAAACAGGGGAGCTCCTACGAGCAGTACTTC
CDR3: CASRKQGSSYEQYF

J: TRBJ2-7
V: TRBV11-2
size: -
D: TRBD1
DNA: TGTGCCAGCAGCTCGGGACAGGGGGCCCCGGGAGACTACGAGCAGTACTTC
CDR3: CASSSGQGAPGDYEQYF

J: TRBJ2-7
V: TRBV20-1
size: -
D: -
DNA: TGCAGTGCTAGACCGATACAGGGACCCTCCTACGAGCAGTACTTC
CDR3: CSARPIQGPSYEQYF

J: TRBJ2-4
V: TRBV20-1
size: few
D: TRBD2
DNA: TGCAGTGCTAGAGATTCCCGACTAGCGGGGGGTCCCTTAGCCAAAAACATTCAGTACTTC
CDR3: CSARDSRLAGGPLAKNIQYF

J: TRBJ1-1
V: TRBV20-1
size: few
D: -
DNA: TGCAGTGCTAGAGATCACAAGGGGTTGGGCACTGAAGCTTTCTTT
CDR3: CSARDHKGLGTEAFF

J: TRBJ2-2
V: TRBV14
size: -
D: -
DNA: TGTGCCAGCAGCCCCGTTGGGGAAACCGGGGAGCTGTTTTTT
CDR3: CASSPVGETGELFF

J: TRBJ1-2
V: TRBV5-6
size: many
D: TRBD1
DNA: TGTGCCAGCAGCGCCCGGGACAGGGGGCTCTATGGCTACACCTTC
CDR3: CASSARDRGLYGYTF

J: TRBJ2-7
V: TRBV24-1
size: -
D: -
DNA: TGTGCCACCAGTGACGCCGGAGTCTACGAGCAGTACTTC
CDR3: CATSDAGVYEQYF

J: TRBJ2-7
V: TRBV7-2
size: -
D: -
DNA: TGTGCCAGCAGCCCGGGACCGGCTACCTACGAGCAGTACTTC
CDR3: CASSPGPATYEQYF

J: TRBJ2-7
V: TRBV20-1
size: -
D: TRBD1
DNA: TGCAGTGCCCGTAGGACAGGGGGCGCCGAGCAGTACTTC
CDR3: CSARRTGGAEQYF

J: TRBJ2-2
V: TRBV11-3
size: few
D: -
DNA: TGTGCCAGCAGCCCCGCCCGGGGGCCCGCCGGGGAGCTGTTTTTT
CDR3: CASSPARGPAGELFF

J: TRBJ2-5
V: TRBV18
size: -
D: TRBD2
DNA: TGTGCCAGCTCACCACCTAGCGGGGGATACCAAGAGACCCAGTACTTC
CDR3: CASSPPSGGYQETQYF

J: TRBJ2-7
V: TRBV2
size: -
D: TRBD1
DNA: TGTGCCAGCAGCTTCCGGGACAGTCCCTACGAGCAGTACTTC
CDR3: CASSFRDSPYEQYF

J: TRBJ2-7
V: TRBV7-9
size: -
D: -
DNA: TGTGCCAGCAGTTTTTCGGGTGCTGGGTACGAGCAGTACTTC
CDR3: CASSFSGAGYEQYF

J: TRBJ2-3
V: TRBV6-1
size: many
D: TRBD2
DNA: TGTGCCAGCAGTCGCGGGGGGGATACGCAGTATTTT
CDR3: CASSRGGDTQYF

J: TRBJ1-1
V: TRBV25-1
size: -
D: -
DNA: TGTGCCAGCAGGGGCAGCTTGAACACTGAAGCTTTCTTT
CDR3: CASRGSLNTEAFF

J: TRBJ2-7
V: TRBV19
size: -
D: -
DNA: TGTGCCAGTAGTATAGATCCAGGGGACTCCTACGAGCAGTACTTC
CDR3: CASSIDPGDSYEQYF

J: TRBJ1-6
V: TRBV12-3/TRBV12-4
size: -
D: TRBD1
DNA: TGTGCCAGCAGTCGAGACAGGGAGGCTTCACCCCTCCACTTT
CDR3: CASSRDREASPLHF

J: TRBJ1-1
V: TRBV2
size: once
D: -
DNA: TGTGCCAGCAGGTTGGAGAACACTGAAGCTTTCTTT
CDR3: CASRLENTEAFF

J: TRBJ2-3
V: TRBV3-1
size: -
D: TRBD2
DNA: TGTGCCAGCAGCCAAGCACTAGCGGGGGGGCAAGATACGCAGTATTTT
CDR3: CASSQALAGGQDTQYF

J: TRBJ2-7
V: TRBV3-1
size: few
D: TRBD1
DNA: TGTGCCAGCAGCCAAAACAGGGGCTCCTACGAGCAGTACTTC
CDR3: CASSQNRGSYEQYF

J: TRBJ1-2
V: TRBV24-1
size: -
D: -
DNA: TGTGCCACCAGTGATGCCTCGGCAGGGCCCAGGGACGGCTACACCTTC
CDR3: CATSDASAGPRDGYTF

J: TRBJ2-6
V: TRBV25-1
size: -
D: TRBD2
DNA: TGTGCCAGCGCTTGGGGGGGATCTGGGGCCAACGTCCTGACTTTC
CDR3: CASAWGGSGANVLTF

J: TRBJ2-7
V: TRBV7-2
size: -
D: TRBD1
DNA: TGTGCCAGCAGCCCCCAGGGACAGGGGGCGGCCGAGCAGTACTTC
CDR3: CASSPQGQGAAEQYF

J: TRBJ2-7
V: TRBV7-9
size: many
D: -
DNA: TGTGCCAGCAGCTTAGGGGGGGAGCCTCCGTTCGAGCAGTACTTC
CDR3: CASSLGGEPPFEQYF

J: TRBJ1-1
V: TRBV10-3
size: -
D: TRBD1
DNA: TGTGCCATCAGCTGGGACAGGGTTAACACTGAAGCTTTCTTT
CDR3: CAISWDRVNTEAFF

J: TRBJ2-6
V: TRBV19
size: many
D: -
DNA: TGTGCCAGTAGTATAGAAGGTCCTTCTGGGGCCAACGTCCTGACTTTC
CDR3: CASSIEGPSGANVLTF

J: TRBJ1-1
V: TRBV5-1
size: -
D: -
DNA: TGCGCCAGCAATAAGGGGTCCACTGAAGCTTTCTTT
CDR3: CASNKGSTEAFF

J: TRBJ1-4
V: TRBV2
size: -
D: -
DNA: TGTGCCAGCGCTTTCGGGACTGCACATGAAAAACTGTTTTTT
CDR3: CASAFGTAHEKLFF

J: TRBJ2-1
V: TRBV29-1
size: -
D: TRBD2
DNA: TGCAGCGTTGGCCCTCCCCATCTAGCGGGAACTGAGCAGTTCTTC
CDR3: CSVGPPHLAGTEQFF

J: TRBJ2-7
V: TRBV3-1
size: many
D: TRBD1
DNA: TGTGCCAGCAGCTACAACAGGGGGCAGGAGCAGTACTTC
CDR3: CASSYNRGQEQYF

J: TRBJ1-1
V: TRBV7-6
size: -
D: TRBD1
DNA: TGTGCCAGCAGCGGACAGGTTTTGGACACTGAAGCTTTCTTT
CDR3: CASSGQVLDTEAFF

J: TRBJ2-7
V: TRBV19
size: -
D: -
DNA: TGTGCCAGCAGCATGATGGGGGCCGCATACGAGCAGTACTTC
CDR3: CASSMMGAAYEQYF

J: TRBJ2-5
V: TRBV9
size: many
D: -
DNA: TGTGCCAGCAGCGTGGCCTCGGGCAGCCAAGAGACCCAGTACTTC
CDR3: CASSVASGSQETQYF

J: TRBJ2-1
V: TRBV24-1
size: once
D: -
DNA: TGTGCCACCAGTGATCGATCCTCTGCGGTTAGCTCCTACAATGAGCAGTTCTTC
CDR3: CATSDRSSAVSSYNEQFF

J: TRBJ2-1
V: TRBV11-2
size: -
D: TRBD2
DNA: TGTGCCAGCAGCACTAGCGGGGGAATCTACAATGAGCAGTTCTTC
CDR3: CASSTSGGIYNEQFF

J: TRBJ2-7
V: TRBV29-1
size: -
D: -
DNA: TGCAGCGTTGGGACCGCCAGCTCCTACGAGCAGTACTTC
CDR3: CSVGTASSYEQYF

J: TRBJ1-6
V: TRBV2
size: -
D: -
DNA: TGTGCCAGCCAAATGACAGCGAGGGGTAATTCACCCCTCCACTTT
CDR3: CASQMTARGNSPLHF

J: TRBJ2-7
V: TRBV7-6
size: few
D: -
DNA: TGTGCCAGCAGCTTAGCGAACGCATACGAGCAGTACTTC
CDR3: CASSLANAYEQYF

J: TRBJ2-3
V: TRBV20-1
size: -
D: TRBD2
DNA: TGCAGTGCTACCGGACTAGCGGTGAGCACAGATACGCAGTATTTT
CDR3: CSATGLAVSTDTQYF

J: TRBJ2-7
V: TRBV27
size: many
D: -
DNA: TGTGCCAGCAGTCTCCTCCCAGGCTACGAGCAGTACTTC
CDR3: CASSLLPGYEQYF

J: TRBJ2-5
V: TRBV13
size: -
D: TRBD2
DNA: TGTGCCAGCAGCTTTAGGCTAGCGGGGGTCGAGACCCAGTACTTC
CDR3: CASSFRLAGVETQYF